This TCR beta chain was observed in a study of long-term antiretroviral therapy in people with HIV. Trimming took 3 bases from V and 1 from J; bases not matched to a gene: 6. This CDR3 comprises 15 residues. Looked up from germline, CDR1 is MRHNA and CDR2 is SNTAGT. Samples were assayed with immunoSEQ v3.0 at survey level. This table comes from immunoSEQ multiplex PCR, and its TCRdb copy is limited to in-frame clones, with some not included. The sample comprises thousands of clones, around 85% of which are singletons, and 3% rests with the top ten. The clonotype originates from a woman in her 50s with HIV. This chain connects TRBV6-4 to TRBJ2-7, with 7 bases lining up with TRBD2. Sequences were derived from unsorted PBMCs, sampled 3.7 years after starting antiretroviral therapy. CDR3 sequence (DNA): TGTGCCAGCAGTGAATTAGCGGGTGTTTCCTACGAGCAGTACTTC. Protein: CASSELAGVSYEQYF.